The sequence of this T cell receptor beta chain was determined in a study of OX40 agonist ivuxolimab in advanced cancers. Study details: Enrolled patients in dose escalation had cancers that were hepatocellular carcinoma, melanoma, renal cell or head and neck cancer. Previous treatment with anti-PD-1, anti-PD-L1 or anti-CTLA-4 therapy was allowed; 40% had received some. Averaging about 60 years in age, with a range of about 23 to 80, the cohort was 65% to 85% male. Findings and caveats of the study: Average numbers of expanded clones were greater in CD8+ T cells than in CD4+.

With respect to this clone: Its antigen is not known.

CDR3 length: 12 residues. Trimming stripped 6 bases from V and 6 bases from J, with 9 bases between. Germline V lookup: CDR1 ENHRY, CDR2 SYGVKD. The repertoire was sequenced with immunoSEQ multiplex PCR; TCRdb's copy has only in-frame clones and lacks some. The repertoire has about 84,000 clones, roughly 85% of them found once; the top ten carry roughly 0.22%. The origin of this receptor is an adult with an advanced solid tumor such as melanoma, head and neck, liver or kidney cancer. The chain joins TRBV10-3 to TRBJ2-4; tentatively, D is TRBD1 or TRBD2 (5 bases each). The material sequenced was CD4+ or CD8+ T cells sorted from blood, taken in a trial of the OX40 agonist ivuxolimab. The CDR3 bases are TGTGCCATCAGCGGGGACCGAAACATTCAGTACTTC. Translated, it gives CAISGDRNIQYF.